This T cell receptor beta chain was observed in a study of blood T cell repertoires in COVID-19. In the study overall: Whether acute or convalescent, the COVID-19 samples came from the United States, Italy and Spain. The analysed material was cDNA or gDNA that came from T cells, B-cell-depleted T cells, or PBMCs.

Germline CDR1 SNHLY, CDR2 FYNNEI. The J segment lost 4 bases and the V segment lost 4 bases, leaving 6 bases of the junction unmatched. This CDR3 has 14 amino acids. As originally analysed: Amplification with reference gene primers provided the estimates of nucleated cell counts. The data were produced by immunoSEQ multiplex PCR, yet TCRdb's version contains in-frame clones alone and is incomplete. The V and J calls and clone size were taken over from that table, and D and trimming were inferred from the DNA. Of some 220,000 clones listed, 65% to 85% are singletons. Sequenced input: peripheral blood. This sequence originates from a woman aged 25 to 39 who had recovered from COVID-19. This sequence joins TRBV2 and TRBJ1-1; 7 bases are shared with TRBD1. CDR3 bases: TGTGCCAGCAGTGGGGCAGGGGGGTCCACTGAAGCTTTCTTT. It specifies CASSGAGGSTEAFF.